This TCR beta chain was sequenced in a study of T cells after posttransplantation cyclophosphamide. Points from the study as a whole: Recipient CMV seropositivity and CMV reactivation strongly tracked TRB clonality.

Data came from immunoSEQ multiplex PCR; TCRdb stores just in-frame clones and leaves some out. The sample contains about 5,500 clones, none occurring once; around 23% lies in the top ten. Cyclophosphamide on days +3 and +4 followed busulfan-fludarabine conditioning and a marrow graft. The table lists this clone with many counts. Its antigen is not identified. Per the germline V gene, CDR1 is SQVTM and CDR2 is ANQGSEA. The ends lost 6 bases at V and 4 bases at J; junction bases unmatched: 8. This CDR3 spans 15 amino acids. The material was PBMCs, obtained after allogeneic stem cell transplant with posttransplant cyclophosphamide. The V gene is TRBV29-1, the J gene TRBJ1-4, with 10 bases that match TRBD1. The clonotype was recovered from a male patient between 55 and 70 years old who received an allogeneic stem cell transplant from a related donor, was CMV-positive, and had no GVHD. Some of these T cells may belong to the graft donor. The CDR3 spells CSVMTGGYGNEKLFF. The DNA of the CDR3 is TGCAGCGTAATGACAGGGGGCTACGGTAATGAAAAACTGTTTTTT.